Following are 14 T cell receptor beta chains from one sample sequenced in a study of blood T cell repertoires in COVID-19. Sequenced by immunoSEQ multiplex PCR; TCRdb stores in-frame clones only, minus some. The sample yields more than 200,000 clones, more than 80% seen once. The sample comprised peripheral blood. The receptors derive from a man under 40 with COVID-19, enrolled during active disease.

This sequence joins TRBV6-5 and TRBJ2-7; 10 bases align to TRBD1. This CDR3 is built from 15 residues. J gave up 0 bases and V 6 bases, and 5 bases lay outside the gene matches. CDR1 and CDR2 from the germline V gene are MNHEY and SVGAGI. The CDR3 region is CASRLDRGGSYEQYF. The DNA of the CDR3 is TGTGCCAGCAGACTGGACAGGGGGGGCTCCTACGAGCAGTACTTC.

The chain recombines TRBV25-1 with TRBJ1-2; 9 positions agree with TRBD1. Per germline, CDR1 MGHDK and CDR2 SYGVNS. CDR3 length: 17 residues. V lost 1 base and J lost 3; bases outside the gene matches: 9. The CDR3 here is CASSESRQGDPYYGYTF. In nucleotides, the CDR3 is TGTGCCAGCAGTGAATCGAGACAGGGGGACCCTTACTATGGCTACACCTTC.

The chain links TRBV5-1 to TRBJ1-2; D ambiguous. The CDR3 covers 14 residues. V was clipped by 4 bases and J by 8 bases, with 18 bases between them. CDR1 is SGHRS and CDR2 is YFSETQ in the germline V gene. CDR3 in DNA: TGCGCCAGCAGCCCCGCCGCCTCAACTCGGGGCTACACCTTC. Translated, it gives CASSPAASTRGYTF.

V usage is TRBV5-1 and J usage is TRBJ1-1, with D possibly matching TRBD1 (5 bases). From germline, CDR1 is SGHRS and CDR2 YFSETQ. The CDR3 has 18 amino acids. The V end lost 4 bases, the J end lost 1 base, and 23 bases lay between the germline ends. The CDR3 region has the DNA TGCGCCAGCAGCCCGGGGGTTCAGGGTCGGCCAGCGAACACTGAAGCTTTCTTT. Protein: CASSPGVQGRPANTEAFF. Looking up the rest from reference TRBV5-1 and TRBJ1-1 gives the full variable domain: KAGVTQTPRYLIKTRGQQVTLSCSPISGHRSVSWYQQTPGQGLQFLFEYFSETQRNKGNFPGRFSGRQFSNSRSEMNVSTLELGDSALYLCASSPGVQGRPANTEAFFGQGTRLTVV.

The chain uses TRBV5-1 and TRBJ2-1; 13 bases match TRBD2. Unmatched junction bases numbered 8, after V lost 2 bases and J lost 15 bases. Germline-derived CDR1 and CDR2 are SGHRS and YFSETQ. The CDR3 loop spans 14 amino acids. CDR3 sequence: CASSFGLAGVGPFF. CDR3 DNA sequence: TGCGCCAGCAGCTTCGGACTAGCGGGAGTAGGGCCGTTCTTC.

The J gene is TRBJ2-3, the V gene TRBV28; 12 bases are shared with TRBD2. Trimming took 5 bases from V and 3 from J; bases not matched to a gene: 3. The CDR3 runs 15 residues. Per the germline V gene, CDR1 is MDHEN and CDR2 is SYDVKM. Here the CDR3 reads CASSKTSGRTDTQYF. The CDR3 DNA reads as TGTGCCAGCAGTAAGACTAGCGGGAGAACAGATACGCAGTATTTT.

The chain combines TRBV5-5 with TRBJ2-6; D gene unclear. Between the trimmed V and J ends, which lost 0 bases and 5 bases, there was a span of 6 bases. The CDR3 covers 14 residues. Germline V gene data show CDR1 as SGHKS and CDR2 as YYEKEE (reference sequence). The CDR3 DNA is TGTGCCAGCAGCTTGGACGAGAGGGCCAACGTCCTGACTTTC. It yields the protein CASSLDERANVLTF. Full variable domain (outside the CDR3, taken from reference TRBV5-5 and TRBJ2-6): DAGVTQSPTHLIKTRGQQVTLRCSPISGHKSVSWYQQVLGQGPQFIFQYYEKEERGRGNFPDRFSARQFPNYSSELNVNALLLGDSALYLCASSLDERANVLTFGAGSRLTVL.

The chain joins TRBV27 to TRBJ1-1, with a possible D match to TRBD1 (5 bases). The CDR3 runs to 14 residues. The germline CDR1 and CDR2 sequences are MNHEY and SMNVEV (reference sequence). Deletions cut 5 bases from V and 1 base from J, with 11 bases between. CDR3 sequence reads: CASSLQGWNTEAFF. CDR3 bases: TGTGCCAGCAGTCTTCAGGGCTGGAACACTGAAGCTTTCTTT.

This clone appeared a single time. This sequence joins TRBV4-3 and TRBJ2-7; D gene unclear. Germline-derived CDR1 and CDR2 are LGHNA and YSLEER. This CDR3 is built from 15 residues. The V end was cut by 1 base, the J end by 0 bases, with 10 bases between. This CDR3 reads CASSQGNGPSYEQYF. CDR3 sequence (DNA): TGCGCCAGCAGCCAAGGAAATGGGCCCTCCTACGAGCAGTACTTC.

This rearrangement joins TRBV3-1 (or the pseudogene TRBV3-2) to TRBJ1-2; TRBD1 aligns across 7 bases. Germline CDR1 is LGHDT and CDR2 is YNNKEL (reference sequence). V shed 2 bases and J 8 bases; nucleotides not matched to a gene: 2. This CDR3 spans 12 amino acids. DNA for the CDR3: TGTGCCAGCAGCCAACAGGGGGAGGGCTACACCTTC. This encodes CASSQQGEGYTF.

The rearrangement links TRBV5-4 to TRBJ1-2; 9 bases match TRBD1. The germline gives CDR1 SGHNT, CDR2 YYREEE (reference sequence). V lost 4 bases, J lost 4 bases, and 14 bases stayed unmatched. This CDR3 is built from 17 residues. This chain's CDR3 is CASSPGQGIRSTYGYTF. The DNA of the CDR3 is TGTGCCAGCAGCCCGGGACAGGGTATTCGATCCACCTATGGCTACACCTTC.

This chain connects TRBV24-1 to TRBJ2-3; possible D gene TRBD2, 5 bases. V was shortened by 2 bases and J by 6 bases, with 20 bases between the two germline ends. The CDR3 has 17 residues. Germline V CDR1 and CDR2: KGHDR, SFDVKD. The CDR3 sequence is CATSDSGKGRRFDTQYF. Written as DNA, the CDR3 is TGTGCCACCAGTGATTCGGGAAAGGGTCGTCGTTTTGATACGCAGTATTTT.

The chain uses TRBV7-2 and TRBJ2-2; TRBD2 agrees at 10 bases. CDR1 and CDR2 (germline): SGHTA, FQGNSA. The V segment lost 2 bases and the J segment 0 bases; nucleotides outside the gene matches: 6. The CDR3 sequence is 18 residues long. This CDR3 is CASSLMVAGGPNTGELFF. The CDR3 DNA reads TGTGCCAGCAGCTTAATGGTAGCGGGGGGCCCGAACACCGGGGAGCTGTTTTTT.

This clone has a single count. V gene TRBV5-1 combines with J gene TRBJ1-2; D is perhaps TRBD1 (5 bases). This CDR3 has 16 amino acids. V gave up 1 base and J gave up 1 base, with 14 bases separating them. Germline-derived CDR1 and CDR2 are SGHRS and YFSETQ. CDR3 region: CASSLTDSLLNYGYTF. The DNA for the CDR3 is TGCGCCAGCAGCTTGACTGACAGTTTACTTAACTATGGCTACACCTTC.